The text below deals with one T cell receptor beta chain. This sample is part of a study of T cell responses to AZD1222 COVID-19 vaccine. Profiling relied on immunoSEQ multiplex PCR, and the TCRdb table lists in-frame clones only, not all of them. The data contain 150,000 to 200,000 clones, 80% to 95% of them seen just once; the ten biggest clones take up 2% to 2.5%. The CDR3 runs 14 residues. V lost 2 bases, J lost 12 bases, and 5 bases stayed unmatched. Germline V CDR1 and CDR2: SGHDN, FVKESK. The chain combines TRBV14 with TRBJ1-4; 11 nucleotides align to TRBD1. This specimen was peripheral blood, taken on day 0 of AZD1222 vaccination. The clonotype comes from an adult in good health. The CDR3 region has the DNA TGTGCCAGCAGCCAAAGGACAGGGGGCGGTCAACTGTTTTTT. It translates to CASSQRTGGGQLFF.